Listed below are T cell receptor beta chains from one sample, sequenced in a study of T cells of healthy individuals. TCRdb processed the 5' RACE reads anew with MiXCR; each CDR3 protein has one entry. The sample has around 63,000 distinct CDR3 sequences; around 15% are singletons. Receptors were obtained from a human donor in good health. The CDR3 runs from the conserved cysteine through the conserved F or W. Each record gives: CDR3 length, D gene, J gene, V gene, clone size, CDR3 DNA, CDR3 protein. The D gene is left open where the match is weak. Clone size, where shown, is once, few, many, or a class for clones that have expanded.

17 . TRBJ2-4 TRBV3-1 few TGTGCCAGCAGCTCACACCGGGCCCAGAGGCAGGGGAACATTCAGTACTTC CASSSHRAQRQGNIQYF
13 . TRBJ2-1 TRBV7-2 many TGTGCCAGCAGCTTTCGCTTTTCCGATGAGCAGTTCTTC CASSFRFSDEQFF
18 TRBD2 TRBJ2-3 TRBV11-3 many TGTGCCAGCAGCTCCCCAGGGGTACTAGCGGGAGTGGCAGATACGCAGTATTTT CASSSPGVLAGVADTQYF
14 TRBD1 TRBJ1-2 TRBV5-1 . TGCGCCAGCAGCTCGCAGGGGGGTTATGAGGGCTACACCTTC CASSSQGGYEGYTF
15 . TRBJ1-2 TRBV4-3 few TGCGCCAGCAGCCAAGCCACGGGCCGGGGTTATGACTACACCTTC CASSQATGRGYDYTF
14 . TRBJ1-2 TRBV7-2 few TGTGCCAGCAGCTTAGAAGGGGCAAACTATGGCTACACCTTC CASSLEGANYGYTF
13 . TRBJ2-7 TRBV6-2/TRBV6-3 many TGTGCCAGCAGTTACGGCCAGGCCCACGAGCAGTACTTC CASSYGQAHEQYF
14 . TRBJ2-2 TRBV11-2 . TGTGCCAGCAGCGCCGACAGTAACACCGGGGAGCTGTTTTTT CASSADSNTGELFF
12 . TRBJ2-1 TRBV14 few TGTGCCAGCGGACCGTTTTTAAATGAGCAGTTCTTC CASGPFLNEQFF
14 . TRBJ2-5 TRBV28 many TGTGCCAGCAGTTTCGGCCCACAGTCCGAGACCCAGTACTTC CASSFGPQSETQYF
15 . TRBJ1-3 TRBV3-1 many TGTGCCAGCAGCCTATCCCTTTTCTCTGGAAACACCATATATTTT CASSLSLFSGNTIYF
15 TRBD2 TRBJ2-7 TRBV2 . TGTGCCAGCAGTGAACTGGTGGGGGGGTCCTACGAGCAGTACTTC CASSELVGGSYEQYF
16 TRBD2 TRBJ2-5 TRBV5-1 few TGCGCCAGCAGTCAATATTCGACTAGCAGAGAAGAGACCCAGTACTTC CASSQYSTSREETQYF
16 . TRBJ2-2 TRBV6-1 many TGTGCCAGCAGACGAGGCAGGGTGATAGAAACCGGGGAGCTGTTTTTT CASRRGRVIETGELFF
18 . TRBJ2-7 TRBV12-3/TRBV12-4 few TGTGCCAGCAGTCCAGGTAGATTATCGGGACTGAGCTCCTACGAGCAGTACTTC CASSPGRLSGLSSYEQYF
15 . TRBJ2-1 TRBV7-3 many TGTGCCAGCAGCTCGAAGGGGGGAGATTACAATGAGCAGTTCTTC CASSSKGGDYNEQFF
14 TRBD1 TRBJ2-3 TRBV4-1 many TGCGCCAGCAGCCAAAGACAGGGGGTGAATACGCAGTATTTT CASSQRQGVNTQYF
15 . TRBJ2-1 TRBV4-1 few TGCGCCAGCAGCCAACGGACGGGAGTCAACAATGAGCAGTTCTTC CASSQRTGVNNEQFF
12 . TRBJ2-4 TRBV3-1 many TGTGCCAGCAGCCAAATCAAAAACATTCAGTACTTC CASSQIKNIQYF
16 . TRBJ2-3 TRBV5-1 . TGCGCCAGCAGCTTGGCCCGGACTAGGGGGGCAGATACGCAGTATTTT CASSLARTRGADTQYF
16 . TRBJ2-1 TRBV7-6 few TGTGCCAGCAGCCCCAGAGGAGGGGTTGGACACAATGAGCAGTTCTTC CASSPRGGVGHNEQFF
14 . TRBJ1-5 TRBV27 . TGTGCCAGCAGTTGGGACACAAAATCAGGGCCCCAGCATTTT CASSWDTKSGPQHF
15 TRBD1 TRBJ2-3 TRBV12-3/TRBV12-4 many TGTGCCAGCAGTCAGGACAGGGGGCGGACAGATACGCAGTATTTT CASSQDRGRTDTQYF
15 . TRBJ2-2 TRBV7-3 . TGTGCCAGCAGCTTGTCTCCAGAGACAAGGGGGGAGCTGTTTTTT CASSLSPETRGELFF
17 TRBD2 TRBJ2-2 TRBV29-1 many TGCAGCGTTGCGGGGGGGGGAAGGACTAGCGGGACCGGGGAGCTGTTTTTT CSVAGGGRTSGTGELFF
18 . TRBJ1-2 TRBV28 few TGTGCCAGCAGTTTAGTGATCAGGGCTCAAAAAATTCCCTATGGCTACACCTTC CASSLVIRAQKIPYGYTF
13 . TRBJ1-1 TRBV6-6 many TGTGCCAGCAGTCGGGACTTAAACACTGAAGCTTTCTTT CASSRDLNTEAFF